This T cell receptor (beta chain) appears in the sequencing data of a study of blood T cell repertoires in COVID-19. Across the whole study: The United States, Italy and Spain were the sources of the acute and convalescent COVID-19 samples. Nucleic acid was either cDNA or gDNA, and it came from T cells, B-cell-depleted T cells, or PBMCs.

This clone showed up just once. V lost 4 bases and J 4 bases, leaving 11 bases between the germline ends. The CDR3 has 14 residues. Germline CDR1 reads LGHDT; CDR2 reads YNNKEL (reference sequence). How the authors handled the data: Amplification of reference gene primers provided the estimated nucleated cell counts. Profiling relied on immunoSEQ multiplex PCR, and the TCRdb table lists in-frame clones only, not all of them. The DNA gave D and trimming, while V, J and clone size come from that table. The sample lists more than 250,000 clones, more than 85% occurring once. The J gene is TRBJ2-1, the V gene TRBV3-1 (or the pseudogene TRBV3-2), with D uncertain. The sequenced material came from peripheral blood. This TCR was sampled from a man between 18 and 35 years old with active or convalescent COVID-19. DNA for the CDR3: TGTGCCAGCAGCCCACAACCGGAGTACAATGAGCAGTTCTTC. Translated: CASSPQPEYNEQFF.